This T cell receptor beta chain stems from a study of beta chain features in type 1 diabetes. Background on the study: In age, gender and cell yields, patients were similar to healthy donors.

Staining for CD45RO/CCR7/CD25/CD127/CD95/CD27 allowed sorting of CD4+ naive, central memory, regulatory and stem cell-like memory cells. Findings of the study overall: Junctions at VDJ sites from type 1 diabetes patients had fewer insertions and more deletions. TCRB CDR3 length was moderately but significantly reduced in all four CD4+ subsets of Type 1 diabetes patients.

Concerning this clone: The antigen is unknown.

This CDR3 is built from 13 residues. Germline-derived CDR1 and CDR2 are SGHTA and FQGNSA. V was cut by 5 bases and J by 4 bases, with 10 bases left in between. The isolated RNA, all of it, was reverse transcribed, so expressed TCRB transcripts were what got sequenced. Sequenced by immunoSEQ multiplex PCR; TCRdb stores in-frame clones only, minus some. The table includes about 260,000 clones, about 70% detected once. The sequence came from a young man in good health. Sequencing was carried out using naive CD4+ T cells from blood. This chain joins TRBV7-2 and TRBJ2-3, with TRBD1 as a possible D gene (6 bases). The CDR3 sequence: CASSAGVADTQYF. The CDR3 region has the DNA TGTGCCAGCAGCGCAGGGGTGGCAGATACGCAGTATTTT.